The 5 T cell receptor beta chains given below trace back to one sample, sequenced in a study of blood T cell repertoires in COVID-19. Here immunoSEQ multiplex PCR was the method, and the copy in TCRdb shows in-frame clones only, minus some. The table has some 250,000 clones, 80% to 90% seen once. The material sequenced was PBMCs or T cells enriched from blood (not recorded which). Receptors originate from a woman in her fifties or sixties who had recovered from COVID-19.

The chain uses TRBV6-5 and TRBJ1-6; D is undetermined. CDR3 length: 13 amino acids. Trimming left V 5 bases short and J 4 bases short, with 6 bases between. CDR1 is MNHEY and CDR2 is SVGAGI in the germline V gene. The CDR3 sequence is CASSRDYNSPLHF. The CDR3 nucleotides read TGTGCCAGCAGTAGAGATTATAATTCACCCCTCCACTTT.

The chain links TRBV30 to TRBJ2-3, with TRBD2 matching over 9 bases. V shed 0 bases, J shed 4 bases, and the junction held 5 bases outside the gene matches. The CDR3 is 15 amino acids. CDR1 and CDR2 from the germline V gene are GTSNPN and SVGIG (reference sequence). CDR3 sequence reads: CAWSVSGRHSDTQYF. CDR3 DNA: TGTGCCTGGAGTGTGAGCGGGAGGCATTCAGATACGCAGTATTTT.

V is TRBV7-2 and J is TRBJ2-1; D is possibly TRBD2 (6 bases). This CDR3 has 16 residues. CDR1 is SGHTA, CDR2 FQGNSA, per germline. The ends were cut back, 2 bases at V and 0 bases at J, with 11 bases in the middle. The CDR3 region is CASSLNGGSSYNEQFF. Written as DNA, the CDR3 is TGTGCCAGCAGCTTAAATGGGGGGAGCTCCTACAATGAGCAGTTCTTC.

To note about this clone: The sample has other DNA sequences that encode this CDR3 too. V gene TRBV28 combines with J gene TRBJ1-3; maybe TRBD1 (5 bases). Between the trimmed V and J ends, which lost 6 bases and 1 base, there was a span of 13 bases. The germline V gene encodes CDR1 MDHEN and CDR2 SYDVKM. The CDR3 contains 15 residues. The CDR3 sequence: CASRETGGSGNTIYF. The CDR3 DNA is TGTGCCAGCAGAGAGACGGGGGGATCTGGAAACACCATATATTTT.

This sequence joins TRBV29-1 and TRBJ1-1; 9 nucleotides align to TRBD1. The CDR3 is 13 residues long. Germline CDR1 and CDR2: SQVTM and ANQGSEA. The trim removed 5 bases at V and 5 bases at J, leaving 6 bases unmatched. The CDR3, as DNA: TGCAGCGTTCGAACTGGACAGGGGACTGAAGCTTTCTTT. This sequence encodes CSVRTGQGTEAFF.